This TCR beta chain was retrieved from a study of blood T cell repertoires in COVID-19. Across the whole study: COVID-19 samples, acute and convalescent, were from the United States, Italy and Spain.

CDR1 and CDR2 (germline): GTSNPN, SVGIG (reference sequence). The CDR3 has 13 amino acids. V lost 5 bases and J 5 bases, leaving 16 bases between the germline ends. Original processing methods: The authors estimated nucleated cell counts from reference gene primer amplification. Measured with immunoSEQ multiplex PCR; TCRdb has only the in-frame clones, and not every one. That table supplies the V and J calls and clone size; D and trimming were determined from the DNA. The sample shows more than 150,000 clones, 80% to 90% of them seen only once. The rearrangement links TRBV30 to TRBJ2-7; D is unresolved. The source is a woman aged 40 to 50 with acute or convalescent COVID-19. Sequenced material: peripheral blood. CDR3 DNA sequence: TGTGCCTGGGGAACTGGAGCGAGCGACGAGCAGTACTTC. It is translated as CAWGTGASDEQYF.